This record covers a single T cell receptor beta chain. The antigen remains undetermined. This sample was taken from a study of regulatory T cells in long-lasting Graves disease. Construction of TCR beta libraries relied on iRepertoire HTBI primers and on Arm-PCR targeting CDR3 regions. Each CDR3 protein gets one entry after TCRdb re-called the multiplex PCR reads with MiXCR. The profile shows about half a million distinct CDR3 sequences, 22% of them singletons. Findings of the study overall: It was possible that the small sample size reduced accuracy. Persistent disease samples used TRBV28, TRBJ1-2 and TRBJ2-5 preferentially.

This CDR3 comprises 17 residues. The germline CDR1 and CDR2 sequences are SGHKS and YYEKEE (reference sequence). The V end lost 4 bases, the J end lost 4 bases, and 20 bases lay between the germline ends. Specified time point: persistent/refractory GD, antithyroid drugs over 5 years with positive TRAb. Researchers made the TCR library from RNA that was extracted from PBMCs. Per American Thyroid Association guidelines, Graves' disease was diagnosed. This rearrangement joins TRBV5-5 to TRBJ2-2, with TRBD1 as a possible D gene (7 bases). The receptor was isolated from a female donor with Graves disease. This material consisted of peripheral blood mononuclear cells (PBMCs), taken when the disease was refractory, from a patient treated with antithyroid drugs. CDR3 coding DNA: TGTGCCAGCAGCCCCCTAGGATGGCAGGGGGGCACCGGGGAGCTGTTTTTT. Amino acids: CASSPLGWQGGTGELFF.